The subject of this entry is one T cell receptor beta chain. The antigen this receptor binds is unknown. No quality values exist for individual bases; no much larger clone is one base distant. The library was generated by the immunoSEQ multiplex PCR assay. As for how the authors treated the data: A statistical classification framework was developed to diagnose cytomegalovirus status using the catalog of TCR beta chain sequences. TCRdb stores this immuneACCESS table with in-frame sequences only. Part of the clones is absent; in the studies checked, under half of the shortfall reflects unresolved V genes, and no reason is known for the rest. From that table come the V and J calls and clone size; the DNA was used to work out D and trimming. Here the sample has about 160,000 clones; around four fifths occur a single time. The ten largest account for 2% to 2.5% of the sample. The data derive from a study of cytomegalovirus exposure and HLA in healthy donors (dated by TCRdb to about 2017). Background for the entire study: According to a later analysis, one platform produced both the roughly 110 validation repertoires and the 666 repertoires of the first cohort. The study was designed to test whether signatures of past pathogen exposure could be identified by cataloging public T cell receptors. In addition to the first cohort of about 650 subjects, a separate validation cohort of approximately 130 different subjects was used. To predict cytomegalovirus infection status, the study combined high-throughput TCR immunosequencing, statistical association of individual TCRs with disease status, and machine learning. Broader findings and caveats from the paper: The study gave a list of about 160 TCR beta chains associated with cytomegalovirus. Most TCR sequences were observed very rarely across donors, whereas some public TCRs were present in many individuals. Subsequent analysis determined that TCRs grouped into clusters in the first cohort also showed a tendency toward co-occurrence across the approximately 110 validation repertoires, and approximately 93% of cluster scores exceeded 0. The validation cohort had no HLA typing available for a later analysis, so co-occurrence within that cohort was assessed over all 110 or so repertoires. The authors suggested that the approach could potentially be generalized to other disease states and immunological phenotypes. The classifier was reported to diagnose cytomegalovirus status with high specificity and sensitivity in both the original and validation cohorts. In vitro tests confirmed that three of the cytomegalovirus-associated TCR beta chains recognize cytomegalovirus antigens.

The donors belonged to the validation cohort of approximately 130 subjects, which was separate from the approximately 700-subject first cohort. The CDR3 starts with the cysteine, ends with the phenylalanine, and has 13 residues. Kept here is only the CDR3 DNA, which spans 39 bases and is read in frame from base 1. In the germline V gene, CDR1 corresponds to MGHRA and CDR2 to YSYEKL. V lost 3 bases and J lost 2 bases; the stretch between them is 7 bases long. This receptor was obtained from a man younger than 45 in good health and CMV-seropositive. Material: PBMCs. The sequence links TRBV4-1 to TRBJ1-1; the D gene is not confidently resolved. The encoded CDR3 is CASSHLGNTEAFF. The DNA sequence is given as TGCGCCAGCAGCCACCTAGGCAACACTGAAGCTTTCTTT.